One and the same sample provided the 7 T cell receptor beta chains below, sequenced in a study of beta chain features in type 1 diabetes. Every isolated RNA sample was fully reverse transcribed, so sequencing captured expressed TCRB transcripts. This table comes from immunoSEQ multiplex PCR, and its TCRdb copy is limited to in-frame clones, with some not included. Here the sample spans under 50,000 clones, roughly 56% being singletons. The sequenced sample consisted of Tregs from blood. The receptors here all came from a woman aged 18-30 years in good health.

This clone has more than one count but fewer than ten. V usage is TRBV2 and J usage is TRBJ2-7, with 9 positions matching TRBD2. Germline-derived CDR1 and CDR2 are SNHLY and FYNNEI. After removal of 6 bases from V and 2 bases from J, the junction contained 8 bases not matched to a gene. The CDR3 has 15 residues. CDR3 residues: CASRAGLAVTYEQYF. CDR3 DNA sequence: TGTGCCAGCAGGGCGGGACTAGCAGTAACCTACGAGCAGTACTTC.

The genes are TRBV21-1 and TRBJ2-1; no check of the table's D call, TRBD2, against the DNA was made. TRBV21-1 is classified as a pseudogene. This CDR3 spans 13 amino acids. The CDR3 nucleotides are TGTGCCAACCCGACGGGCCGGGGGGCTGAGCAGTTCTTC. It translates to CANPTGRGAEQFF.

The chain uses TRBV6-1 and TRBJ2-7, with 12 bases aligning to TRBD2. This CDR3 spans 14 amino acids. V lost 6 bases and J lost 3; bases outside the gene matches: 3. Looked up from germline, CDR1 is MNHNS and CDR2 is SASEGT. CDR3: CASSGLAGLYEQYF. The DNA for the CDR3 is TGTGCCAGCAGCGGACTAGCGGGACTCTACGAGCAGTACTTC.

This chain's CDR3 is CASSTLSRGGNTGELFF. CDR3 DNA: TGCGCCAGCAGCACTTTGAGTCGGGGAGGGAACACCGGGGAGCTGTTTTTT. The V call is TRBV5-1, the J call TRBJ2-2, with D possibly being TRBD2 (6 bases). The CDR3 runs to 17 residues. V dropped 4 bases and J dropped 1 base, with 17 bases sitting between them. Germline CDR1 and CDR2: SGHRS and YFSETQ.

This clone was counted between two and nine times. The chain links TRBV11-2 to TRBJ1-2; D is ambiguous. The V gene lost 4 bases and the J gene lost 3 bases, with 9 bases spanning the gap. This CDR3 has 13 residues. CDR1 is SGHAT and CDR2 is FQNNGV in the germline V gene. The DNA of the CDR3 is TGTGCCAGCAGCTCGGACTTTGACTATGGCTACACCTTC. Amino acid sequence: CASSSDFDYGYTF.

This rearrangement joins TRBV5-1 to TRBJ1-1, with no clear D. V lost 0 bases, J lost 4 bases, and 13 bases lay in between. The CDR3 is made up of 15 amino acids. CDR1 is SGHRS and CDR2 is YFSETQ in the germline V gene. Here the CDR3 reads CASSLGGTKSTEAFF. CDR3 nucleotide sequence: TGCGCCAGCAGCTTGGGAGGTACGAAAAGCACTGAAGCTTTCTTT.

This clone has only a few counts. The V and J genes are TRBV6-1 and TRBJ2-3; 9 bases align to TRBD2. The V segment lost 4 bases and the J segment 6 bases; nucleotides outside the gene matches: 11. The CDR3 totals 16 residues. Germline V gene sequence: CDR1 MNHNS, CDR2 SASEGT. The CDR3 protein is CASSGGIAGDLDTQYF. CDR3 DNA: TGTGCCAGCAGTGGCGGGATAGCGGGAGATTTGGATACGCAGTATTTT.